This T cell receptor (beta chain) was captured by sequencing in a study of post-analysis software for immune sequencing data. Study context: Patients with relapsing-remitting, secondary progressive and progressive-relapsing multiple sclerosis courses were all represented.

With regard to this clonotype: Its antigen is unknown.

Sequencing libraries made from TCR beta cDNA carried unique molecular identifiers. Yield was roughly 0.5 million cDNA molecules from 1 to 10 million T cells. TCRdb redid the calling of the PCR reads with MiXCR, one entry per CDR3 protein. The profile covers about 770,000 distinct CDR3 sequences, with around 46% appearing a single time and roughly 4.5% taken by the ten largest. Findings and caveats of the study: Significantly lower normalized Chao1 diversity was seen in multiple sclerosis patients than in controls. In patients, about 5 TRBV segments were more frequent than in controls, with TRBV5-6, TRBV5-1 and TRBV20-1 among them.

The CDR3 consists of 13 residues. The germline gives CDR1 KGHDR, CDR2 SFDVKD. Trimming took off 3 bases at V and 6 bases at J, with 9 bases between the two ends. Input material: blood. The rearrangement links TRBV24-1 to TRBJ2-3; D call uncertain. The clonotype originates from a girl aged 5-17 years with multiple sclerosis. CDR3 sequence (DNA): TGTGCCACCAGTGATGCGAACGGGGATACGCAGTATTTT. It is translated as CATSDANGDTQYF.